Listed here are 10 T cell receptor beta chains from one sample, sequenced in a study of shared clonotypes between healthy human individuals. Data came from immunoSEQ multiplex PCR; TCRdb stores just in-frame clones and leaves some out. The table lists about 520,000 clones, roughly 95% of them singletons. The sequenced sample was naive CD4+ T cells sorted from blood. Subset here: CD45RA+ positively selected. The receptor set was obtained from a woman aged 25 to 39 in good health.

V usage is TRBV18 and J usage is TRBJ2-2; TRBD2 aligns across 11 bases. The CDR3 is made up of 18 amino acids. Trimming removed 4 bases from V and 1 base from J; junction bases left unmatched: 8. Germline values: CDR1 KGHSH, CDR2 LQKENI. Here the CDR3 DNA reads TGTGCCAGCTCACAGGGACTAGCGGCAAACCAGAACACCGGGGAGCTGTTTTTT. Amino acids: CASSQGLAANQNTGELFF.

This sequence joins TRBV28 and TRBJ2-7, with D perhaps TRBD1 or TRBD2 (6 bases each). V lost 6 bases and J lost 4, with 22 bases in between. Germline V CDR1 and CDR2: MDHEN, SYDVKM. The length of the CDR3 is 16 residues. In nucleotides, the CDR3 is TGTGCCAGCAGCCCTATAGCGAGGGGGGTGATTTACGAGCAGTACTTC. Translated: CASSPIARGVIYEQYF.

The gene calls are TRBV10-3 and TRBJ2-1; TRBD1 agrees at 9 bases. The V gene end was trimmed by 6 bases and the J gene end by 4 bases; junction bases not matched to a gene: 4. Germline-derived CDR1 and CDR2 are ENHRY and SYGVKD. The CDR3 is 14 amino acids. CDR3 nucleotide sequence: TGTGCCATCAGGACAGGGGGTTTGTACAATGAGCAGTTCTTC. Its translation: CAIRTGGLYNEQFF.

J is TRBJ2-7 and V is TRBV11-2; the D gene is possibly TRBD2 (5 bases). CDR3 length: 14 amino acids. The germline CDR1 and CDR2 sequences are SGHAT and FQNNGV. V lost 4 bases and J lost 2, with 12 bases in between. In DNA form, the CDR3 reads TGTGCCAGCAGCTCATACAGCGGAACCTACGAGCAGTACTTC. It yields the protein CASSSYSGTYEQYF.

The CDR3, as DNA: TGTGCCTGGAGCCCCGGGGCCCATCTCGCCCAGCATTTT. The encoded protein is CAWSPGAHLAQHF. This sequence joins TRBV30 and TRBJ1-5; the D gene is possibly TRBD1 (5 bases). The CDR3 is made up of 13 amino acids. From germline, CDR1 is GTSNPN and CDR2 SVGIG (reference sequence). The germline V and J ends were trimmed by 3 bases and 11 bases, with 17 bases remaining between them.

V is TRBV4-1 and J is TRBJ2-5; the match to TRBD2 covers 11 bases. There are 17 residues in the CDR3. J lost 5 bases, V lost 1 base, and 9 bases had no gene match. The V gene's germline CDR1 is MGHRA and CDR2 YSYEKL. CDR3 in amino acids: CASSQVPLAGGRETQYF. DNA of the CDR3: TGCGCCAGCAGCCAAGTACCTCTAGCGGGAGGACGGGAGACCCAGTACTTC.

J is TRBJ2-5 and V is TRBV25-1, with 7 bases matching TRBD2. The end of the DNA is better explained by TRBJ2-7, so the J call may be wrong. The CDR3 length is 16 residues. Germline V CDR1 and CDR2: MGHDK, SYGVNS. The CDR3 region has the DNA TGTGCCAGCGAATCAACCCTAGGGAGGGGTCCGGGCGAGCAGTACTTC. Its translation is CASESTLGRGPGEQYF.

This chain links TRBV23-1 with TRBJ1-5; a weak D match, TRBD1 (5 bases). TRBV23-1 is an ORF; its function is uncertain. V lost 0 bases, J lost 7 bases, and 16 bases lay in between. This CDR3 spans 16 amino acids. The CDR3 nucleotides are TGCGCCAGCAGTCAATCAGGCCCCGGGGCGGAGCAGCCCCAGCATTTT. This gives the protein CASSQSGPGAEQPQHF.

This chain uses TRBV5-1 with TRBJ2-3; D is undetermined. V lost 1 base and J lost 5, with 11 bases in between. The CDR3 has 14 residues. Germline V gene lookup returns CDR1 SGHRS and CDR2 YFSETQ. CDR3 coding DNA: TGCGCCAGCAGCTTGAGTACCACCGGAGATACGCAGTATTTT. It encodes CASSLSTTGDTQYF.

The chain carries TRBV30 and TRBJ1-5, with 8 bases matching TRBD1. CDR1 GTSNPN and CDR2 SVGIG come from the germline V gene (reference sequence). The CDR3 is 18 amino acids. V trimming: 1 base; J trimming: 0 bases; junction bases outside the gene matches: 11. CDR3 sequence: CAWSASRTGIGSNQPQHF. For the CDR3, the DNA is TGTGCCTGGAGTGCCTCTCGGACAGGGATCGGTAGCAATCAGCCCCAGCATTTT.